This entry features one T cell receptor beta chain sequence. Nucleic acids came from premalignant or tumor cells enriched by macro-dissection. The data derive from a study of immune evolution from preneoplasia to lung adenocarcinoma. TCRdb's copy holds only in-frame clones and misses some; the assay was immunoSEQ multiplex PCR. The sample holds about 12,000 clones, 85% seen once. Germline CDR1 is LGHNA and CDR2 is YNFKEQ. This CDR3 is 16 amino acids long. The V and J ends lost 4 bases and 4 bases, in that order; junction bases with no gene match: 5. V gene TRBV4-2 combines with J gene TRBJ2-2; 11 bases agree with TRBD2. Sequencing input: FFPE tissue from an adenomatous hyperplasia lung lesion. As to subset: atypical adenomatous hyperplasia (AAH), lung preneoplasia. The receptor was derived from a person aged 50-75 years with lung adenocarcinoma. CDR3 protein: CASSLTGTSGTGELFF. The CDR3 coding sequence is TGTGCCAGCAGCCTAACCGGGACTAGCGGCACCGGGGAGCTGTTTTTT.